A single sample gave rise to the 19 T cell receptor beta chains below, sequenced in a study of blood T cell repertoires in COVID-19. Data came from immunoSEQ multiplex PCR; TCRdb stores just in-frame clones and leaves some out. This table holds 150,000 to 200,000 clones, 90% found once. Specimen: peripheral blood. The receptors shown here come from a man aged 60 to 75 with active or convalescent COVID-19.

The V call is TRBV5-1, the J call TRBJ1-2, with TRBD1 identical over 9 bases. The trim removed 4 bases at V and 3 bases at J, leaving 7 bases unmatched. CDR3 size: 15 residues. CDR1 and CDR2 (germline): SGHRS, YFSETQ. The CDR3 region is CASSPWTGEDYGYTF. Here the CDR3 DNA reads TGCGCCAGCAGCCCTTGGACAGGGGAAGACTATGGCTACACCTTC.

The genes are TRBV10-1 and TRBJ2-2; 9 bases are shared with TRBD1. Germline V gene sequence: CDR1 WNHNN, CDR2 SYGVQD (reference sequence). After removal of 0 bases from V and 5 bases from J, the junction contained 4 bases not matched to a gene. This CDR3 is built from 16 residues. The CDR3 region is CASSESGTGRTGELFF. In nucleotides, the CDR3 is TGCGCCAGCAGTGAGTCCGGGACAGGGCGAACCGGGGAGCTGTTTTTT.

The rearrangement links TRBV9 to TRBJ2-1; 10 bases fit TRBD2. The ends lost 0 bases at V and 7 bases at J; junction bases unmatched: 13. Germline loops: CDR1 SGDLS, CDR2 YYNGEE. The CDR3 is 18 amino acids. The CDR3 sequence is CASSVGRVGLAARNEQFF. The CDR3 DNA reads as TGTGCCAGCAGCGTAGGTAGGGTTGGACTAGCGGCTCGGAATGAGCAGTTCTTC. The full variable domain, rest sourced from reference TRBV9 and TRBJ2-1, is DSGVTQTPKHLITATGQRVTLRCSPRSGDLSVYWYQQSLDQGLQFLIQYYNGEERAKGNILERFSAQQFPDLHSELNLSSLELGDSALYFCASSVGRVGLAARNEQFFGPGTRLTVL.

This chain uses TRBV11-3 with TRBJ2-3; 11 bases agree with TRBD2. CDR1 is SGHNT and CDR2 is YENEEA in the germline V gene. The CDR3 is 16 amino acids. Trimming at V came to 4 bases and at J to 4 bases, leaving 7 bases not matched to a gene. In nucleotides, the CDR3 is TGTGCCAGCAGCTCTAGCGGGGGGACCCCGGCAGATACGCAGTATTTT. Amino acid sequence: CASSSSGGTPADTQYF.

This sequence joins TRBV29-1 and TRBJ2-7; the match to TRBD2 covers 9 bases. V was clipped by 4 bases and J by 3 bases; unmatched bases: 10. CDR3 size: 15 residues. CDR1 and CDR2 (germline): SQVTM, ANQGSEA. The CDR3 loop reads CSVVSSGTTFYEQYF. CDR3 nucleotides: TGCAGCGTTGTGTCTAGCGGGACAACCTTCTACGAGCAGTACTTC.

CDR3 coding DNA: TGTGCCAGTAGTATAGTCCCGGTCAACAGGGAGAATGGCTACACCTTC. Its protein product is CASSIVPVNRENGYTF. The chain carries TRBV19 and TRBJ1-2; D may be TRBD1 (6 bases). The CDR3 covers 16 residues. The V gene's germline CDR1 is LNHDA and CDR2 SQIVND (reference sequence). Between the trimmed V and J ends, which lost 1 base and 6 bases, there was a span of 18 bases. The full variable domain, with the rest looked up from reference TRBV19 and TRBJ1-2, is DGGITQSPKYLFRKEGQNVTLSCEQNLNHDAMYWYRQDPGQGLRLIYYSQIVNDFQKGDIAEGYSVSREKKESFPLTVTSAQKNPTAFYLCASSIVPVNRENGYTFGSGTRLTVV.

The rearrangement joins TRBV7-9 to TRBJ1-6; no definite D call. The V end was cut by 5 bases, the J end by 9 bases, with 11 bases between. The CDR3 has 13 residues. From germline, CDR1 is SEHNR and CDR2 FQNEAQ (reference sequence). CDR3 coding DNA: TGTGCCAGCAGCCAGGAATCGTTTTCACCCCTCCACTTT. It encodes CASSQESFSPLHF.

The CDR3 region has the DNA TGTGCCAGCTCACCACCAGGGGACAGATACTATGGCTACACCTTC. Amino acid sequence: CASSPPGDRYYGYTF. The chain carries TRBV18 and TRBJ1-2, with 7 bases identical to TRBD1. Germline lookup yields CDR1 KGHSH and CDR2 LQKENI. Trimming at V came to 0 bases and at J to 3 bases, leaving 4 bases not matched to a gene. This CDR3 is built from 15 residues.

This chain uses TRBV7-6 with TRBJ1-1; possible D gene TRBD1, 5 bases. CDR1 and CDR2 from the germline V gene are SGHVS and FNYEAQ. The CDR3 has 17 amino acids. V lost 0 bases, J lost 6 bases, and 20 bases lay in between. The chain's CDR3 is CASSLAPPPGRFSEAFF. CDR3 in DNA: TGTGCCAGCAGCTTAGCCCCACCTCCAGGGAGGTTTTCTGAAGCTTTCTTT.

The chain links TRBV7-8 to TRBJ1-1; D is unresolved. The CDR3 runs to 15 residues. The V gene's germline CDR1 is SGHVS and CDR2 FQNEAQ. Trimming shortened V by 1 base and J by 0 bases, and 9 bases separated the two germline ends. Here the CDR3 reads CASSLGAGLNTEAFF. CDR3 coding DNA: TGTGCCAGCAGCTTAGGTGCGGGCTTGAACACTGAAGCTTTCTTT.

This chain connects TRBV4-2 to TRBJ2-7, with TRBD2 matching 16 bases. CDR3 size: 19 residues. Germline CDR1 is LGHNA and CDR2 is YNFKEQ. Germline trimming cut 2 bases from V and 2 bases from J; bases unmatched to any gene: 9. Here the CDR3 DNA reads TGTGCCAGCAGCCAAAAAGGACCCGGGACTAGCGGGAGGGCCTACGAGCAGTACTTC. Amino acids: CASSQKGPGTSGRAYEQYF.

The J gene is TRBJ2-4, the V gene TRBV5-1; D possibly corresponds to TRBD1 (7 bases). CDR1 is SGHRS, CDR2 YFSETQ, per germline. The ends were cut back, 0 bases at V and 1 base at J, with 11 bases in the middle. The CDR3 sequence is 16 residues long. In nucleotides, the CDR3 is TGCGCCAGCAGCTTGGTTGCAGGGGGGGCCAAAAACATTCAGTACTTC. Protein product: CASSLVAGGAKNIQYF. Based on the CDR3 plus reference TRBV5-1 and TRBJ2-4, the full variable domain is KAGVTQTPRYLIKTRGQQVTLSCSPISGHRSVSWYQQTPGQGLQFLFEYFSETQRNKGNFPGRFSGRQFSNSRSEMNVSTLELGDSALYLCASSLVAGGAKNIQYFGAGTRLSVL.

The chain has TRBV27 and TRBJ1-1; D might be TRBD1 (5 bases). Germline assignment: CDR1 MNHEY and CDR2 SMNVEV (reference sequence). V shed 4 bases and J shed 11 bases, with 11 bases lying between them. The CDR3 extends over 11 amino acids. The CDR3 loop is CASSSQYRAFF. For the CDR3, the DNA is TGTGCCAGCAGTTCGCAATACAGGGCTTTCTTT.

The V gene is TRBV29-1, the J gene TRBJ1-5, with TRBD1 matching over 10 bases. The CDR3 is 13 residues long. With V trimmed by 7 bases and J by 2 bases, 2 bases remained unmatched. CDR1 and CDR2 from the germline V gene are SQVTM and ANQGSEA. The CDR3 region is CSDGTGGNQPQHF. The CDR3 bases are TGCAGCGACGGGACAGGGGGCAATCAGCCCCAGCATTTT.

V is TRBV12-3 or TRBV12-4 and J is TRBJ2-7, with a tentative D call TRBD2 (5 bases). This CDR3 comprises 12 residues. The ends were cut back, 6 bases at V and 6 bases at J, with 12 bases in the middle. In DNA, the CDR3 is TGTGCCAGCAGGGGCGGGCCCGGCGAGCAGTACTTC. This gives the protein CASRGGPGEQYF.

The rearrangement uses TRBV7-9 and TRBJ2-1, with TRBD1 matching 10 bases. Unmatched junction bases numbered 5, after V lost 4 bases and J lost 5 bases. The CDR3 covers 15 residues. Looked up from germline, CDR1 is SEHNR and CDR2 is FQNEAQ (reference sequence). The CDR3 region has the DNA TGTGCCAGCAGCTCCTCCGGGACAGGGGACAATGAGCAGTTCTTC. It translates to CASSSSGTGDNEQFF. Based on the CDR3 plus reference TRBV7-9 and TRBJ2-1, the full variable domain is DTGVSQNPRHKITKRGQNVTFRCDPISEHNRLYWYRQTLGQGPEFLTYFQNEAQLEKSRLLSDRFSAERPKGSFSTLEIQRTEQGDSAMYLCASSSSGTGDNEQFFGPGTRLTVL.

V is TRBV9 and J is TRBJ2-7; 9 bases are shared with TRBD2. CDR1 is SGDLS and CDR2 is YYNGEE in the germline V gene. V trimming: 0 bases; J trimming: 4 bases; junction bases outside the gene matches: 5. The CDR3 has 15 residues. The DNA for the CDR3 is TGTGCCAGCAGCGTAGGTCGGAGCGGGGGGTACGAGCAGTACTTC. Its protein product is CASSVGRSGGYEQYF.

The CDR3 here is CASSLSAAGSLTEAFF. The CDR3 nucleotides are TGCGCCAGCAGCTTGAGCGCAGCAGGGTCTTTAACTGAAGCTTTCTTT. This chain uses TRBV5-1 with TRBJ1-1; perhaps TRBD1 as D (5 bases). V lost 1 base and J 5 bases, leaving 18 bases between the germline ends. Per germline, CDR1 SGHRS and CDR2 YFSETQ. This CDR3 comprises 16 residues.

The CDR3 bases are TGTGCCAGCAGCGCCGCCGGGACAGGGGCGTACGAGCAGTACTTC. It codes for CASSAAGTGAYEQYF. The V and J genes are TRBV5-4 and TRBJ2-7; 10 bases match TRBD1. Germline lookup yields CDR1 SGHNT and CDR2 YYREEE (reference sequence). With 4 bases clipped from V and 4 bases from J, the junction kept 8 bases outside the gene matches. The CDR3 is made up of 15 amino acids.